This is a list of T cell receptor beta chains from one sample in a study of OX40 agonist ivuxolimab in advanced cancers. Assay: immunoSEQ multiplex PCR; the TCRdb copy retains only in-frame clones and omits some. The sample consists of roughly 60,000 clones, approximately 84% of them appearing once. The sample consisted of CD4+ or CD8+ T cells sorted from blood, taken in a trial of the OX40 agonist ivuxolimab. The receptors shown here come from an adult with an advanced solid tumor such as melanoma, head and neck, liver or kidney cancer. Each CDR3 is given without its conserved first and last residue. The D gene is left open where the match is weak.

V gene: TRBV4-1
J gene: TRBJ1-2
D gene: .
CDR3 protein: ASSSVRGYGYT

V gene: TRBV15
J gene: TRBJ2-7
D gene: TRBD1
CDR3 protein: ATSRIGTDTDEQY

V gene: TRBV7-2
J gene: TRBJ2-7
D gene: .
CDR3 protein: ASSSDRSYEQY

V gene: TRBV28
J gene: TRBJ2-1
D gene: .
CDR3 protein: ASSSPGLTRLSYNEQF

V gene: TRBV2
J gene: TRBJ2-1
D gene: .
CDR3 protein: ASSPENEQF

V gene: TRBV11-2
J gene: TRBJ2-1
D gene: .
CDR3 protein: ASSLGASPRSYNEQF

V gene: TRBV28
J gene: TRBJ1-2
D gene: TRBD1
CDR3 protein: ASSFAGGNYGYT

V gene: TRBV7-9
J gene: TRBJ1-2
D gene: .
CDR3 protein: ASSFTDTYYGYT

V gene: TRBV7-3
J gene: TRBJ2-1
D gene: TRBD2
CDR3 protein: ASSYGLAGGYEQF

V gene: TRBV20-1
J gene: TRBJ2-7
D gene: .
CDR3 protein: SAGIYEQY

V gene: TRBV4-1
J gene: TRBJ1-5
D gene: TRBD1
CDR3 protein: ASSQGRGGYSNQPQH

V gene: TRBV5-1
J gene: TRBJ2-5
D gene: .
CDR3 protein: ASSLARETQY

V gene: TRBV18
J gene: TRBJ2-3
D gene: TRBD1
CDR3 protein: ASSIRATGGPQDTQY

V gene: TRBV5-4
J gene: TRBJ1-1
D gene: .
CDR3 protein: ASTYSGFIKGTEAF

V gene: TRBV28
J gene: TRBJ1-2
D gene: .
CDR3 protein: ASSPGQAKTNYGYT

V gene: TRBV19
J gene: TRBJ2-1
D gene: .
CDR3 protein: ASRMWGAVNEQF

V gene: TRBV7-9
J gene: TRBJ1-2
D gene: .
CDR3 protein: ASSLAGRGDYGYT

V gene: TRBV18
J gene: TRBJ2-7
D gene: .
CDR3 protein: ASSPRPGAYEQY

V gene: TRBV12-1
J gene: TRBJ1-5
D gene: .
CDR3 protein: ASSFDRQGASQNQPQH

V gene: TRBV6-6
J gene: TRBJ2-2
D gene: .
CDR3 protein: ASSKSGRANTGELF

V gene: TRBV12-5
J gene: TRBJ2-2
D gene: .
CDR3 protein: ASGLDRRGLRADTGELF

V gene: TRBV10-1
J gene: TRBJ1-2
D gene: .
CDR3 protein: ASSPGSDYGYT

V gene: TRBV19
J gene: TRBJ1-4
D gene: TRBD1
CDR3 protein: ATKLRGRGDEKLF

V gene: TRBV10-3
J gene: TRBJ1-5
D gene: TRBD1
CDR3 protein: AISSDRGNQPQH

V gene: TRBV28
J gene: TRBJ2-5
D gene: TRBD1
CDR3 protein: ASSLPPGGSETQY

V gene: TRBV7-3
J gene: TRBJ2-3
D gene: .
CDR3 protein: ASSLRPSRGDTQY

V gene: TRBV5-1
J gene: TRBJ2-2
D gene: .
CDR3 protein: ASSFTTGSGELF

V gene: TRBV7-2
J gene: TRBJ2-5
D gene: TRBD2
CDR3 protein: ASSLFRGVQETQY

V gene: TRBV7-9
J gene: TRBJ2-1
D gene: .
CDR3 protein: ASSFSGGYNEQF

V gene: TRBV5-1
J gene: TRBJ1-3
D gene: TRBD1
CDR3 protein: ASSLTDRAYTIY

V gene: TRBV29-1
J gene: TRBJ2-4
D gene: .
CDR3 protein: SGGQLGENIQY

V gene: TRBV12-5
J gene: TRBJ1-2
D gene: .
CDR3 protein: ASGFENYGYT

V gene: TRBV6-1
J gene: TRBJ2-7
D gene: .
CDR3 protein: ASLRSYEQY

V gene: TRBV2
J gene: TRBJ1-1
D gene: .
CDR3 protein: ASSPERVQRKAF

V gene: TRBV10-3
J gene: TRBJ1-2
D gene: .
CDR3 protein: AISESGGTIGYT

V gene: TRBV18
J gene: TRBJ1-1
D gene: TRBD1
CDR3 protein: ASSPMAGGTEAF

V gene: TRBV6-6
J gene: TRBJ1-1
D gene: .
CDR3 protein: ASSNGGGNTEAF

V gene: TRBV4-2
J gene: TRBJ2-2
D gene: TRBD2
CDR3 protein: ASSPGLAGEAGELF

V gene: TRBV27
J gene: TRBJ1-2
D gene: TRBD1
CDR3 protein: ASSEDRDYGYT

V gene: TRBV6-6
J gene: TRBJ2-2
D gene: .
CDR3 protein: ASSPWGGTNTGELF

V gene: TRBV14
J gene: TRBJ2-3
D gene: TRBD2
CDR3 protein: ASSSRLAGGSQY

V gene: TRBV28
J gene: TRBJ2-1
D gene: .
CDR3 protein: ASSPGTHYNEQF

V gene: TRBV20-1
J gene: TRBJ2-7
D gene: .
CDR3 protein: SVNSFYEQY

V gene: TRBV5-5
J gene: TRBJ1-1
D gene: .
CDR3 protein: ASSLDPPARAF

V gene: TRBV5-1
J gene: TRBJ1-3
D gene: .
CDR3 protein: ASSFTGAGNRGAIY

V gene: TRBV19
J gene: TRBJ2-3
D gene: .
CDR3 protein: ASSTPGTTAADTQY

V gene: TRBV23-1
J gene: TRBJ2-7
D gene: TRBD1
CDR3 protein: ASSQSEPGQGVYEQY

V gene: TRBV5-1
J gene: TRBJ2-7
D gene: TRBD1
CDR3 protein: ASSSFDRGAEQY

V gene: TRBV4-3
J gene: TRBJ1-2
D gene: TRBD1
CDR3 protein: ASSQDRRGTGTSGYT

V gene: TRBV10-3
J gene: TRBJ2-1
D gene: TRBD1
CDR3 protein: AISQGQGARNEQF

V gene: TRBV4-2
J gene: .
D gene: .
CDR3 protein: ASSQEPGDSYEQY

V gene: TRBV2
J gene: TRBJ2-1
D gene: TRBD1
CDR3 protein: ASRKSGTGNFLPQF

V gene: TRBV9
J gene: TRBJ2-2
D gene: .
CDR3 protein: ASSTRGRETGELF

V gene: TRBV19
J gene: TRBJ1-2
D gene: .
CDR3 protein: ASIQGGTDYGYT

V gene: TRBV5-5
J gene: TRBJ1-3
D gene: .
CDR3 protein: ASSTTPLISGNTIY

V gene: TRBV7-7
J gene: TRBJ2-5
D gene: TRBD1
CDR3 protein: ASSPVTGRETQY

V gene: TRBV29-1
J gene: TRBJ2-7
D gene: .
CDR3 protein: SVNVNTYEQY